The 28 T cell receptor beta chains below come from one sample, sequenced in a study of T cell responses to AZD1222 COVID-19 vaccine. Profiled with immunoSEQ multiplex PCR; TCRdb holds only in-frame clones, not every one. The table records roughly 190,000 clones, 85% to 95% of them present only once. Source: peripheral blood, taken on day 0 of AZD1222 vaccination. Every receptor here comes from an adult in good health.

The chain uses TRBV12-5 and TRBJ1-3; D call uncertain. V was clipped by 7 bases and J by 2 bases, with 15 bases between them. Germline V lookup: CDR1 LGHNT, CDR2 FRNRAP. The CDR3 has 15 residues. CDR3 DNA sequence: TGTGCTAGTGCCTCCAACGGGAGAGCTGGAAACACCATATATTTT. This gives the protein CASASNGRAGNTIYF.

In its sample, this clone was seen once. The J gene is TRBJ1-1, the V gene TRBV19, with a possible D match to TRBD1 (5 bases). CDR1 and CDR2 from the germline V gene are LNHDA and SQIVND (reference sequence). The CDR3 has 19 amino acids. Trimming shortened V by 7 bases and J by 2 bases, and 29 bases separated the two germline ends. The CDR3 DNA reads TGTGCCAGTACTAATCGCAGGGCGGCCTCTGCCCTAATCAACACTGAAGCTTTCTTT. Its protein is CASTNRRAASALINTEAFF.

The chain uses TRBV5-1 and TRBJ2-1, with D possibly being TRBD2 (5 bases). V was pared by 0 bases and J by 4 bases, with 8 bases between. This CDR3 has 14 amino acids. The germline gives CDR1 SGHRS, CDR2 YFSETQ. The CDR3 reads CASSLAAEYNEQFF. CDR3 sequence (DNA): TGCGCCAGCAGCTTGGCAGCGGAATACAATGAGCAGTTCTTC.

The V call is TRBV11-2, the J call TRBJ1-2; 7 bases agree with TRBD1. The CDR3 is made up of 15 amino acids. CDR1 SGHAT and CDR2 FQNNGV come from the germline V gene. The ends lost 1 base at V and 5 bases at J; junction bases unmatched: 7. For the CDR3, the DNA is TGTGCCAGCAGCTTAGTTAACAGGGGAGGGTATGGCTACACCTTC. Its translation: CASSLVNRGGYGYTF. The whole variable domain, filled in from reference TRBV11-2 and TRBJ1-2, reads EAGVAQSPRYKIIEKRQSVAFWCNPISGHATLYWYQQILGQGPKLLIQFQNNGVVDDSQLPKDRFSAERLKGVDSTLKIQPAKLEDSAVYLCASSLVNRGGYGYTFGSGTRLTVV.

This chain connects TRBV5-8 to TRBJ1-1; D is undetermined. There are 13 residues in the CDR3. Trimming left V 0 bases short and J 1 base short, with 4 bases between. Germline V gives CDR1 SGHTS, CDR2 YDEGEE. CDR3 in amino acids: CASSLDRNTEAFF. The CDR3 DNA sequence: TGTGCCAGCAGCTTGGACCGGAACACTGAAGCTTTCTTT. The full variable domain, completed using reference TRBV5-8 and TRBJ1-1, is EAGVTQSPTHLIKTRGQQATLRCSPISGHTSVYWYQQALGLGLQFLLWYDEGEERNRGNFPPRFSGRQFPNYSSELNVNALELEDSALYLCASSLDRNTEAFFGQGTRLTVV.

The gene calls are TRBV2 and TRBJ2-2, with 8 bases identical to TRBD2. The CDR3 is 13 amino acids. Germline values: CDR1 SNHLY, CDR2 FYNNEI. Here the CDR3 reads CANSGTDTGELFF. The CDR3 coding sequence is TGTGCTAATAGCGGGACCGACACCGGGGAGCTGTTTTTT.

This CDR3 is CASRQDSLRGTEAFF. As DNA, the CDR3 is TGCGCCAGCAGACAGGATTCGTTGAGGGGCACTGAAGCTTTCTTT. The chain couples TRBV5-1 to TRBJ1-1; perhaps TRBD1 as D (5 bases). The V gene lost 5 bases and the J gene lost 4 bases, with 18 bases spanning the gap. The germline CDR1 and CDR2 sequences are SGHRS and YFSETQ. CDR3 length equals 15 residues.

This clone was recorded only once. Here the CDR3 reads CASSLVQGGGYTF. DNA of the CDR3: TGTGCCAGCAGCTTGGTTCAGGGGGGTGGCTACACCTTC. The chain carries TRBV5-6 and TRBJ1-2, with TRBD1 identical over 7 bases. J was trimmed by 7 bases and V by 0 bases; bases with no gene match: 3. The CDR3 sequence is 13 residues long. Germline CDR1 SGHDT, CDR2 YYEEEE.

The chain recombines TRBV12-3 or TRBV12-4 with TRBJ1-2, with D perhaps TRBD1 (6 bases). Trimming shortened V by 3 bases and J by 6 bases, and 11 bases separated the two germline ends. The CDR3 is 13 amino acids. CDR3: CASSLFEGDGYTF. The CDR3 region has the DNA TGTGCCAGCAGTTTGTTTGAGGGGGATGGCTACACCTTC.

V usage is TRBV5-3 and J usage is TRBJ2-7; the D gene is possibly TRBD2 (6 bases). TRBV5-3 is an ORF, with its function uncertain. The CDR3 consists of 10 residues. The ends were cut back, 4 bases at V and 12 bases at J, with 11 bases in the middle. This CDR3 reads CARSQGLLYF. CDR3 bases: TGTGCCAGAAGCCAGGGACTTCTGTACTTC.

CDR3 in DNA: TGTGCCAGCTCACCCTCTAGCGGGAGGGCCGGTTATGAGCAGTACTTC. This codes for CASSPSSGRAGYEQYF. The V call is TRBV18, the J call TRBJ2-7, with 12 bases aligning to TRBD2. Germline V gives CDR1 KGHSH, CDR2 LQKENI. The trim removed 3 bases at V and 7 bases at J, leaving 10 bases unmatched. The CDR3 consists of 16 residues.

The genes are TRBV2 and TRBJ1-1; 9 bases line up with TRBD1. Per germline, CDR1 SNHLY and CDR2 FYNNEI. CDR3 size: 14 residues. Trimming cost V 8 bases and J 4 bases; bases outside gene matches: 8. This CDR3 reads CASQPGQGFTEAFF. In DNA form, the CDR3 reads TGTGCCAGCCAGCCGGGACAGGGTTTCACTGAAGCTTTCTTT.

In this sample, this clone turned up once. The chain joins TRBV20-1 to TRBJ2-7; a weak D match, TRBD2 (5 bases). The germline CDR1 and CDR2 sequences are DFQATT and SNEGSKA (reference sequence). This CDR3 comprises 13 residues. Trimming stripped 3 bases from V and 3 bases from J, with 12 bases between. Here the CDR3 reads CSASRPGYYEQYF. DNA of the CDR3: TGCAGTGCTAGTCGGCCGGGGTACTACGAGCAGTACTTC.

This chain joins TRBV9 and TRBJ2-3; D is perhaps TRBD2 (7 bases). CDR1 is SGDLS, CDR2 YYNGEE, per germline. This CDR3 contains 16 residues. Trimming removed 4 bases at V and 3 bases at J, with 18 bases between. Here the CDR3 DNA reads TGTGCCAGCAGCCCCCTGGGGGGGGGCGTTACAGATACGCAGTATTTT. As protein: CASSPLGGGVTDTQYF.

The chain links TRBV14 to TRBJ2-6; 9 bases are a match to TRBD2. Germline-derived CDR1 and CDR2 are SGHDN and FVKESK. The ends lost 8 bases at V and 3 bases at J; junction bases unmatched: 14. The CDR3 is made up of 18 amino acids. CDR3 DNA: TGTGCCAGCCATGGGGACTCCGGACTAGCGTTTGGGGCCAACGTCCTGACTTTC. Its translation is CASHGDSGLAFGANVLTF.

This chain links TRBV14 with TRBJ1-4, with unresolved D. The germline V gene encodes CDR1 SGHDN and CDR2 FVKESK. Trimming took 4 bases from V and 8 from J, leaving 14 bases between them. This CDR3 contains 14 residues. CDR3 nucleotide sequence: TGTGCCAGCAGCCTCTCTGGGGTGGACGAAAAACTGTTTTTT. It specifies CASSLSGVDEKLFF.

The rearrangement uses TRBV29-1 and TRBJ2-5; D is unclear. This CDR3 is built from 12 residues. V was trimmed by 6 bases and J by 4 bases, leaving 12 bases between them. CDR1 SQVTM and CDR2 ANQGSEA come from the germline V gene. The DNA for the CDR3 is TGCAGCGTCGTGACCGCGCCAGAGACCCAGTACTTC. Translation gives CSVVTAPETQYF.

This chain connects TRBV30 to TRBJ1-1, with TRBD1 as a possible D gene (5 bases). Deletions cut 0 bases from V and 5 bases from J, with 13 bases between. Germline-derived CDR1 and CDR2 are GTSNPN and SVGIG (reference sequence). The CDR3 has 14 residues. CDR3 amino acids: CAWSVGGLRTEAFF. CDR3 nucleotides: TGTGCCTGGAGTGTTGGGGGACTTCGGACTGAAGCTTTCTTT.

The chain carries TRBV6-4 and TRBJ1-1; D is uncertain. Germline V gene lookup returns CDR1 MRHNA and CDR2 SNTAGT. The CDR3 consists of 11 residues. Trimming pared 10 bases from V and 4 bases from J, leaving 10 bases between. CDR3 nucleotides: TGTGCCACCTCAGTGTGCACTGAAGCTTTCTTT. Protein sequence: CATSVCTEAFF.

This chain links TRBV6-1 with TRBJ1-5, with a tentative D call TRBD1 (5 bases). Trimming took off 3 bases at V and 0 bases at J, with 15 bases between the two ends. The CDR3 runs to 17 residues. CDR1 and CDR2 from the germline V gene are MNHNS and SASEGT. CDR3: CASSDFRDFDSNQPQHF. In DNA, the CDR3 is TGTGCCAGCAGTGACTTCCGGGACTTCGATAGCAATCAGCCCCAGCATTTT.

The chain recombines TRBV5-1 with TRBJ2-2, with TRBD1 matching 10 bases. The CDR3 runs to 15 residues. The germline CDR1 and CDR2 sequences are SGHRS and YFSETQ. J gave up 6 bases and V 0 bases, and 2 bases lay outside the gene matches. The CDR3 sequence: CASSLAGQGAGELFF. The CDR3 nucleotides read TGCGCCAGCAGCTTGGCCGGACAGGGGGCCGGGGAGCTGTTTTTT.

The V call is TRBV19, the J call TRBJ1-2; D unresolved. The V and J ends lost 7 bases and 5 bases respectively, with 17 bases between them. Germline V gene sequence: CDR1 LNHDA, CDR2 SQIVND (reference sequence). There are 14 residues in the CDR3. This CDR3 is CASTRYGVSYGYTF. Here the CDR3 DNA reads TGTGCCAGTACCCGATATGGAGTTAGTTATGGCTACACCTTC.

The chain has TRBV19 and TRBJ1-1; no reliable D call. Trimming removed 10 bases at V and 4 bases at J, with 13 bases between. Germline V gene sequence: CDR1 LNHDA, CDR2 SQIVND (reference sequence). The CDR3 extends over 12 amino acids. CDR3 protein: CATKAGSTEAFF. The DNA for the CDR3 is TGTGCCACCAAAGCTGGCAGCACTGAAGCTTTCTTT.

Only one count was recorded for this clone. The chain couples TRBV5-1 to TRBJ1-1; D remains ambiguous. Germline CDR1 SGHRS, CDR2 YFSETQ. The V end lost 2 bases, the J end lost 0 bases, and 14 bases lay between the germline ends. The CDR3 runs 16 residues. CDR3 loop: CASSLALIRLNTEAFF. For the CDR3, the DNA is TGCGCCAGCAGCTTAGCCCTAATTCGCTTGAACACTGAAGCTTTCTTT.

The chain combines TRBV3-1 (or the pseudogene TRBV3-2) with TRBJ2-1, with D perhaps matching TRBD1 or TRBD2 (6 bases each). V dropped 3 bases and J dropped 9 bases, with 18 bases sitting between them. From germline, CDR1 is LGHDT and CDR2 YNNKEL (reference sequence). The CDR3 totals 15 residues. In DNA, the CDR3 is TGTGCCAGCAGCCACCCAGGTAGTGGAGGGGGTGAGCAGTTCTTC. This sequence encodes CASSHPGSGGGEQFF.

CDR3 in amino acids: CASSLRMRDGSNYGYTF. The CDR3 bases are TGTGCCAGCAGTCTTAGAATGCGGGACGGATCTAACTATGGCTACACCTTC. The chain couples TRBV6-6 to TRBJ1-2; tentative D call: TRBD1 (5 bases). Trimming shortened V by 5 bases and J by 0 bases, and 19 bases separated the two germline ends. The CDR3 spans 17 residues. Germline CDR1 reads MNHNY; CDR2 reads SVGAGI (reference sequence).

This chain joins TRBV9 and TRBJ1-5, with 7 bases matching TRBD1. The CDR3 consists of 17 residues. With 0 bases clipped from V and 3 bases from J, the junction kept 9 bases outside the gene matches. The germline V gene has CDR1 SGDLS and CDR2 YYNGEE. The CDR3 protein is CASSVDRTGQTNQPQHF. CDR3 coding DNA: TGTGCCAGCAGCGTAGATCGCACGGGACAGACCAATCAGCCCCAGCATTTT.

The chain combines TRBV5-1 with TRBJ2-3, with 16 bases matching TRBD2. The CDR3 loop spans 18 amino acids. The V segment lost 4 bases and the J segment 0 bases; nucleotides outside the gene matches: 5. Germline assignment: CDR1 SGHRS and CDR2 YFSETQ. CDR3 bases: TGCGCCAGCAGCGCCGGGACTAGCGGGGGGGCTAGCACAGATACGCAGTATTTT. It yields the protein CASSAGTSGGASTDTQYF.